The 3 T cell receptor beta chains below all came from one sample that was sequenced in a study of CD8+ T cells in alopecia areata. Reverse transcribed after extraction, RNA yielded cDNA as the sequencing template. Measured with immunoSEQ multiplex PCR; TCRdb has only the in-frame clones, and not every one. This sample comprises approximately 110,000 clones, none seen once only. Sequenced material: lesional skin. The receptors shown here come from a C3H/HeJ mouse with alopecia areata. These mice share the MHC haplotype H2-k.

In this sample, this clone turned up many times. The gene names given are mouse names. The read comes to an end 4 residues before the CDR3 does, leaving the germline J gene to fill in the end. The genes are TRBV13-3 and TRBJ2-3; D gene uncertain. V was cut by 4 bases and J by 4 bases, with 7 bases left in between. The CDR3 spans 12 residues. Germline V gene data show CDR1 as NNHDY and CDR2 as SYVADS. The CDR3 spells CASSPGSETLYF. The part of the CDR3 DNA that was read is TGTGCCAGCAGTCCAGGTTCAGAA.

In its sample, this clone was seen a few times. All gene names here are mouse names. The missing CDR3 end, 4 residues past where the read stops, is filled in from the germline J gene. This sequence joins TRBV13-3 and TRBJ2-3, with D possibly being TRBD2 (7 bases). Germline-derived CDR1 and CDR2 are NNHDY and SYVADS. V was trimmed by 2 bases and J by 0 bases, leaving 10 bases between them. The length of the CDR3 is 15 residues. CDR3 residues: CASSERGASAETLYF. The sequenced CDR3 bases are TGTGCCAGCAGTGAACGGGGGGCAAGTGCAGAA.

This clone has a handful of counts. These gene names are mouse names. Read sequence stops 4 residues before the CDR3 end, and the germline J gene provides the missing end. The chain carries TRBV19 and TRBJ2-7, with 7 positions matching TRBD1. Germline V gene data show CDR1 as FNHDT and CDR2 as SITEND (reference sequence). The ends lost 5 bases at V and 0 bases at J; junction bases unmatched: 5. There are 14 residues in the CDR3. The sequenced part of the CDR3 DNA is TGTGCCAGCAGAGGGGACAGTTCCTCCTAT. Protein sequence: CASRGDSSSY. The CDR3 in its entirety is CASRGDSSSYEQYF.